The rows below give T cell receptor beta chains drawn from one sample of a study of blood T cell repertoires in COVID-19. Libraries were prepared by immunoSEQ multiplex PCR; TCRdb keeps only in-frame clonotypes and omits some of them. The data show tens of thousands of clones, with 80% to 90% seen just once and under 20% held by the top ten. The source material was peripheral blood. The receptors originated from a woman of 80 years or more with acute or convalescent COVID-19. The CDR3 runs from the conserved cysteine through the conserved F or W. Fields, in order: J gene, CDR3 length, V gene, D gene, clone size, CDR3 DNA, CDR3 protein. D genes are given only for firm matches. Rows may omit the clone size; those that give it use once, few, many or a size class.

TRBJ2-5,17,TRBV28,TRBD2,NA,TGTGCCAGCAGTTTTGTGGGACTAGCGGAGAACGGGGAGACCCAGTACTTC,CASSFVGLAENGETQYF
TRBJ1-5,15,TRBV7-2,TRBD1,NA,TGTGCCAGCAGCACCCAGGGACAGAGCAATCAGCCCCAGCATTTT,CASSTQGQSNQPQHF
TRBJ1-4,12,TRBV29-1,NA,NA,TGCAGCGTTGGACAGATTAATGAAAAACTGTTTTTT,CSVGQINEKLFF
TRBJ1-1,14,TRBV19,NA,NA,TGTGCCAGTAGTATGGGGGCCCAGTACACTGAAGCTTTCTTT,CASSMGAQYTEAFF
TRBJ2-3,12,TRBV2,NA,NA,TGTGCCAGCACCATCTCCCAGGATACGCAGTATTTT,CASTISQDTQYF
TRBJ2-2,14,TRBV27,TRBD2,NA,TGTGCCAGCCGGGACTACGGGTCCACCGGGGAGCTGTTTTTT,CASRDYGSTGELFF
TRBJ1-1,15,TRBV15,TRBD1,NA,TGTGCCACCAGCAGAGGGGGGACAGGGAACACTGAAGCTTTCTTT,CATSRGGTGNTEAFF
TRBJ1-5,15,TRBV15,NA,NA,TGTGCCACCAGCAGAAAATCCGGGATGCATCAGCCCCAGCATTTT,CATSRKSGMHQPQHF
TRBJ1-2,15,TRBV27,NA,NA,TGTGCCAGCAGACCCTCAGGGGTAGCTAACTATGGCTACACCTTC,CASRPSGVANYGYTF
TRBJ2-1,14,TRBV6-5,TRBD2,NA,TGTGCCATCAGGACTAGCTATACCCCCACGGAGCAGTTCTTC,CAIRTSYTPTEQFF
TRBJ2-7,13,TRBV18,TRBD1,NA,TGTGCCAGCTCACTTTCGGACAGGGCAAAGCAGTACTTC,CASSLSDRAKQYF
TRBJ1-6,14,TRBV30,NA,few,TGTGCCTGGAGGTACGGGGAATATAATTCACCCCTCCACTTT,CAWRYGEYNSPLHF
TRBJ1-2,15,TRBV6-1,TRBD1,once,TGTGCCAGCAGTGAAGGGACAGGGGGCATCTATGGCTACACCTTC,CASSEGTGGIYGYTF
TRBJ2-7,13,TRBV3-1/TRBV3-2,NA,NA,TGTGCCAGCAGCCAAGATTTTAGCTACGAGCAGTACTTC,CASSQDFSYEQYF
TRBJ2-2,12,TRBV2,NA,NA,TGTGCCAGTTCCACGGGTGCCGGGGAGCTGTTTTTT,CASSTGAGELFF
TRBJ1-3,16,TRBV5-1,NA,NA,TGCGCCAGCAGCCCCAACCCTCAAAGCACTGGAAACACCATATATTTT,CASSPNPQSTGNTIYF
TRBJ2-7,14,TRBV4-1,NA,NA,TGCGCCAGCAGCCAAGATCCCCAGGGCTACGAGCAGTACTTC,CASSQDPQGYEQYF
TRBJ2-7,18,TRBV5-6,TRBD1,NA,TGTGCCAGCAGCTTGTTCGGCGTCCGGACAGGGGGTATCTACGAGCAGTACTTC,CASSLFGVRTGGIYEQYF
TRBJ1-5,13,TRBV9,NA,NA,TGTGCCAGCAGCGTAGAAGGAGAGCAGCCCCAGCATTTT,CASSVEGEQPQHF
TRBJ1-1,16,TRBV5-1,NA,NA,TGCGCCAGCAGCTTGGGACAGGCGGCAATGAACACTGAAGCTTTCTTT,CASSLGQAAMNTEAFF
TRBJ1-2,13,TRBV2,NA,NA,TGTGCCAGCAGTGTGTCCGGGATGGGTGGCTACACCTTC,CASSVSGMGGYTF
TRBJ1-6,15,TRBV7-6,NA,few,TGTGCCAGCAGATCTGGCGCGGGGACCGATTCACCCCTCCACTTT,CASRSGAGTDSPLHF
TRBJ2-1,12,TRBV24-1,TRBD2,NA,TGTGCCACTAGCGGGGGGGCAAATGAGCAGTTCTTC,CATSGGANEQFF
TRBJ2-1,17,TRBV9,NA,few,TGTGCCAGCAGCGTAGCTACGTCGTTCCCTTCCTACAATGAGCAGTTCTTC,CASSVATSFPSYNEQFF
TRBJ1-1,16,TRBV7-8,TRBD1,NA,TGTGCCAGCAGCCCTAGGGGGACAGGGGGCGGCACTGAAGCTTTCTTT,CASSPRGTGGGTEAFF
TRBJ1-2,12,TRBV28,NA,NA,TGTGCCAGCAGTTTCCAGGGACTGGGCTACACCTTC,CASSFQGLGYTF
TRBJ1-3,14,TRBV5-1,NA,NA,TGCGCCAGCAGCGAACAGGGTTCAGGAAACACCATATATTTT,CASSEQGSGNTIYF